Below, 6 T cell receptor beta chains from the same sample are listed, as sequenced in a study of cytomegalovirus exposure and HLA in healthy donors. PCR was performed using 60 Vbeta and 13 Jbeta primers. Data came from immunoSEQ multiplex PCR; TCRdb stores just in-frame clones and leaves some out. This table has around 130,000 clones, around two thirds appearing once. Sequencing was performed on PBMCs. The receptor set was obtained from a human donor in good health.

This clone has only one observation. The genes are TRBV30 and TRBJ1-3; D is perhaps TRBD1 (5 bases). In germline, CDR1 is GTSNPN, CDR2 SVGIG (reference sequence). This CDR3 is 14 amino acids long. Trimming shortened V by 2 bases and J by 2 bases, and 10 bases separated the two germline ends. CDR3 residues: CAWSQAGPGNTIYF. Here the CDR3 DNA reads TGTGCCTGGAGTCAGGCAGGGCCTGGAAACACCATATATTTT.

The genes are TRBV5-1 and TRBJ2-1; TRBD2 matches at 10 bases. J lost 6 bases, V lost 4 bases, and 7 bases had no gene match. CDR1 is SGHRS and CDR2 is YFSETQ in the germline V gene. This CDR3 region has 15 residues. The CDR3 DNA reads TGCGCCAGCAGCCAAACTCTAGCGGGAGTCAATGAGCAGTTCTTC. Amino acids: CASSQTLAGVNEQFF.

V usage is TRBV6-5 and J usage is TRBJ2-7; D is perhaps TRBD2 (5 bases). Trimming removed 1 base at V and 6 bases at J, with 16 bases between. The CDR3 loop spans 15 amino acids. In germline, CDR1 is MNHEY, CDR2 SVGAGI. The CDR3 region is CASSYFSSRAGEQYF. Here the CDR3 DNA reads TGTGCCAGCAGTTACTTTTCCTCGAGGGCAGGCGAGCAGTACTTC.

This clone was counted a few times. The chain combines TRBV28 with TRBJ1-2; perhaps TRBD1 as D (6 bases). CDR3 length: 13 amino acids. Germline V gives CDR1 MDHEN, CDR2 SYDVKM. Trimming removed 10 bases from V and 1 base from J, with 13 bases in between. This chain's CDR3 is CATGTLFNYGYTF. In nucleotides, the CDR3 is TGTGCCACCGGGACACTATTTAACTATGGCTACACCTTC.

This clone was seen a few times. The chain carries TRBV7-8 and TRBJ2-2; the match to TRBD1 covers 8 bases. Trimming took 5 bases from V and 5 from J; bases not matched to a gene: 4. CDR3 size: 14 residues. Germline lookup yields CDR1 SGHVS and CDR2 FQNEAQ. CDR3 DNA: TGTGCCAGCAGCACCAGACAGGGGACCGGGGAGCTGTTTTTT. It translates to CASSTRQGTGELFF.

J is TRBJ2-3 and V is TRBV7-2; 10 bases map to TRBD2. Germline CDR1 SGHTA, CDR2 FQGNSA. CDR3 length: 16 residues. V gave up 1 base and J gave up 3 bases; unmatched junction bases: 4. The CDR3 DNA sequence: TGTGCCAGCAGCTTAGTTGGGACTAGCGCGACAGATACGCAGTATTTT. It yields the protein CASSLVGTSATDTQYF. The whole variable domain, filled in from reference TRBV7-2 and TRBJ2-3, reads GAGVSQSPSNKVTEKGKDVELRCDPISGHTALYWYRQSLGQGLEFLIYFQGNSAPDKSGLPSDRFSAERTGGSVSTLTIQRTQQEDSAVYLCASSLVGTSATDTQYFGPGTRLTVL.